This TCR beta chain was identified during a study of T-cell reconstitution after alpha-beta-depleted transplantation in children. Per germline, CDR1 DFQATT and CDR2 SNEGSKA (reference sequence). The CDR3 spans 15 residues. Germline trimming cut 4 bases from V and 2 bases from J; bases unmatched to any gene: 9. The TCRbeta library was prepared with unique molecular identifiers. TCRdb itself ran the PCR reads through MiXCR, one entry per CDR3 protein. The sample lists about 400,000 distinct CDR3 sequences; around 21% were seen once. The sequences come from PBMCs from the stem cell graft donor, collected from the stem cell graft. The gene calls are TRBV20-1 and TRBJ2-3, with 7 bases lining up with TRBD2. The TCR sequence derives from a human donor who donated a stem cell graft to a child with acute myeloid leukemia. The CDR3 DNA reads as TGCAGTGCTATGTTAACTAGCGCTTACACAGATACGCAGTATTTT. Amino acid sequence: CSAMLTSAYTDTQYF.